This TCR beta chain was profiled in a study of CD4 T cells in relation to SARS-CoV-2 and coronaviruses. In the study overall: Controls used an HIV-1 Nef peptide pool or no peptide.

V gave up 5 bases and J gave up 0 bases; unmatched junction bases: 7. Germline V gene lookup returns CDR1 SGHDT and CDR2 YYEEEE. The CDR3 covers 17 residues. Produced via immunoSEQ multiplex PCR; TCRdb's table is partial and in-frame only. The top ten hold 20% to 25% of the sample, which has over 25,000 clones, about 73% seen once. Unexposed donor CD4+ T cells date from about 2010-2019, before the COVID-19 pandemic. CD4+ T cells were isolated from the cells after 10 days of culture. Cells permitting, SARS-CoV-2 S/N and four cold-coronavirus spikes were tested on unexposed-donor CD4+ T cells. Concerning this clone: What it binds is unknown.

This TCR was recovered from a human donor in good health. Sequencing was performed on CD4+ T cells from PBMCs, cultured in vitro. This rearrangement joins TRBV5-6 to TRBJ2-6, with 8 bases fitting TRBD1. The CDR3 sequence: CASRTTGATSGANVLTF. In DNA form, the CDR3 reads TGTGCCAGCAGGACGACAGGGGCCACCTCTGGGGCCAACGTCCTGACTTTC.